Listed below are T cell receptor beta chains from one sample, sequenced in a study of cytomegalovirus exposure and HLA in healthy donors. Sequenced by immunoSEQ multiplex PCR; TCRdb stores in-frame clones only, minus some. The table includes 65,000 to 85,000 clones, more than 60% detected once. The material sequenced was PBMCs. These receptor sequences come from a male donor in good health and CMV-seropositive. Both conserved end residues are part of each CDR3. The D gene is left open where the match is weak. The listing skips clone size in some rows; elsewhere it reads once, few, many or a size class.

len: 14
j_gene: TRBJ1-6
d_gene: -
abundance: -
v_gene: TRBV2
CDR3nt: TGTGCCACCACTGGGGGGGAAGGTAATTCACCCCTCCACTTT
CDR3aa: CATTGGEGNSPLHF

len: 15
j_gene: TRBJ1-1
d_gene: -
abundance: -
v_gene: TRBV16
CDR3nt: TGTGCCAGCAGCCAATATAGCACGGAGAACACTGAAGCTTTCTTT
CDR3aa: CASSQYSTENTEAFF

len: 13
j_gene: TRBJ2-5
d_gene: TRBD2
abundance: -
v_gene: TRBV10-2
CDR3nt: TGCGCCAGCAGCACCGGGACTAGCGGGACCCAGTACTTC
CDR3aa: CASSTGTSGTQYF

len: 16
j_gene: TRBJ2-5
d_gene: -
abundance: -
v_gene: TRBV11-2
CDR3nt: TGTGCCAGCAGCTTAAGCACGCTAGGGAGTGGGGAGACCCAGTACTTC
CDR3aa: CASSLSTLGSGETQYF

len: 14
j_gene: TRBJ2-7
d_gene: TRBD1
abundance: few
v_gene: TRBV2
CDR3nt: TGTGCCAGCAGCCTACAGGGGGCCACCTACGAGCAGTACTTC
CDR3aa: CASSLQGATYEQYF

len: 14
j_gene: TRBJ2-3
d_gene: -
abundance: -
v_gene: TRBV6-6
CDR3nt: TGTGCCAGCAGTTACGGGCAGTTGGCAGATACGCAGTATTTT
CDR3aa: CASSYGQLADTQYF

len: 14
j_gene: TRBJ1-1
d_gene: -
abundance: -
v_gene: TRBV6-6
CDR3nt: TGTGCCAGCAGTTTGGGCAGGGGGAACACTGAAGCTTTCTTT
CDR3aa: CASSLGRGNTEAFF

len: 16
j_gene: TRBJ1-5
d_gene: TRBD1
abundance: once
v_gene: TRBV2
CDR3nt: TGTGCCAGCACCGAACAGGGGGGAGGTTTGAATCAGCCCCAGCATTTT
CDR3aa: CASTEQGGGLNQPQHF

len: 18
j_gene: TRBJ2-1
d_gene: TRBD2
abundance: -
v_gene: TRBV19
CDR3nt: TGTGCCAGTAGTATGCAGCCACTAGCGGGGAGGAGTGGCGATGAGCAGTTCTTC
CDR3aa: CASSMQPLAGRSGDEQFF

len: 12
j_gene: TRBJ1-4
d_gene: TRBD1
abundance: once
v_gene: TRBV7-9
CDR3nt: TGTGCCAGCAGCGCCAGGGGGGAAAAACTGTTTTTT
CDR3aa: CASSARGEKLFF

len: 13
j_gene: TRBJ1-5
d_gene: -
abundance: -
v_gene: TRBV6-5
CDR3nt: TGTGCCAGCAGTTTAACAGGTCCCAGGCCCCAGCATTTT
CDR3aa: CASSLTGPRPQHF

len: 14
j_gene: TRBJ2-1
d_gene: TRBD1
abundance: -
v_gene: TRBV23-1
CDR3nt: TGCGCCAGCAGTCAATCTCAGGGGGACAATGAGCAGTTCTTC
CDR3aa: CASSQSQGDNEQFF

len: 15
j_gene: TRBJ2-4
d_gene: TRBD1
abundance: few
v_gene: TRBV6-5
CDR3nt: TGTGCCAGCAGTCGAACTATAACAGGGGTAAACATTCAGTACTTC
CDR3aa: CASSRTITGVNIQYF

len: 16
j_gene: TRBJ2-2
d_gene: TRBD2
abundance: few
v_gene: TRBV7-9
CDR3nt: TGTTCCAGCACCCCTTCGGGGGAGGGCAGGCTGGGGGAGCTGTTTTTT
CDR3aa: CSSTPSGEGRLGELFF

len: 14
j_gene: TRBJ1-5
d_gene: -
abundance: -
v_gene: TRBV28
CDR3nt: TGTGCCAGCAGTTTACTGGACAGAAACCAGCCCCAGCATTTT
CDR3aa: CASSLLDRNQPQHF

len: 14
j_gene: TRBJ2-7
d_gene: -
abundance: -
v_gene: TRBV5-1
CDR3nt: TGCGCCAGCAGGTTCGGCGGAGACTCCTACGAGCAGTACTTC
CDR3aa: CASRFGGDSYEQYF

len: 15
j_gene: TRBJ2-1
d_gene: -
abundance: -
v_gene: TRBV18
CDR3nt: TGTGCCAGCTCACCAGGGACTCTCTCCTACAATGAGCAGTTCTTC
CDR3aa: CASSPGTLSYNEQFF

len: 12
j_gene: TRBJ2-1
d_gene: -
abundance: -
v_gene: TRBV7-9
CDR3nt: TGTTCCAGCAGCCAGGGGGGTTACGAGCAGTTCTTC
CDR3aa: CSSSQGGYEQFF

len: 16
j_gene: TRBJ2-7
d_gene: TRBD2
abundance: -
v_gene: TRBV28
CDR3nt: TGTGCCAGCAAGGCCCCCGGGACTAGTCCCCAGTACGAGCAGTACTTC
CDR3aa: CASKAPGTSPQYEQYF

len: 16
j_gene: TRBJ2-1
d_gene: TRBD2
abundance: -
v_gene: TRBV4-1
CDR3nt: TGCGCCAGCAGCCCCACCCCACTAGCGACCTACAATGAGCAGTTCTTC
CDR3aa: CASSPTPLATYNEQFF

len: 13
j_gene: TRBJ2-2
d_gene: -
abundance: -
v_gene: TRBV5-4
CDR3nt: TGTGCCAGCCAGTCGCCGGGGACCGGGGAGCTGTTTTTT
CDR3aa: CASQSPGTGELFF

len: 13
j_gene: TRBJ1-5
d_gene: -
abundance: -
v_gene: TRBV10-3
CDR3nt: TGTGCCATCAGTTTACAGGGTAATCAGCCCCAGCATTTT
CDR3aa: CAISLQGNQPQHF

len: 15
j_gene: TRBJ2-1
d_gene: TRBD2
abundance: once
v_gene: TRBV5-4
CDR3nt: TGTGCCAGCAGCTTGGGGCTAGCGGACTACAATGAGCAGTTCTTC
CDR3aa: CASSLGLADYNEQFF

len: 15
j_gene: TRBJ2-7
d_gene: TRBD1
abundance: -
v_gene: TRBV9
CDR3nt: TGTGCCAGCAGCGTAGGTCAGGGGGCGGTCTACGAGCAGTACTTC
CDR3aa: CASSVGQGAVYEQYF

len: 15
j_gene: TRBJ1-4
d_gene: -
abundance: -
v_gene: TRBV7-9
CDR3nt: TGTGCCAGCAGCCCCCGGGGGGGAGGTACCGAAAAACTGTTTTTT
CDR3aa: CASSPRGGGTEKLFF

len: 16
j_gene: TRBJ2-1
d_gene: -
abundance: -
v_gene: TRBV6-4
CDR3nt: TGTGCCAGCAGTGACGGGGGGAATGACCCTTACAATGAGCAGTTCTTC
CDR3aa: CASSDGGNDPYNEQFF

len: 15
j_gene: TRBJ2-5
d_gene: -
abundance: few
v_gene: TRBV11-2
CDR3nt: TGTGCCAGCAGCTCGATCAAGCGAGGGGGAGAGACCCAGTACTTC
CDR3aa: CASSSIKRGGETQYF

len: 15
j_gene: TRBJ1-3
d_gene: -
abundance: -
v_gene: TRBV9
CDR3nt: TGTGCCAGCAGCACATCGGGGGACTCTGGAAACACCATATATTTT
CDR3aa: CASSTSGDSGNTIYF

len: 17
j_gene: TRBJ1-3
d_gene: -
abundance: -
v_gene: TRBV14
CDR3nt: TGTGCCAGCAGCCGGAACCTTCGGGTTATCTCTGGAAACACCATATATTTT
CDR3aa: CASSRNLRVISGNTIYF

len: 19
j_gene: TRBJ2-7
d_gene: TRBD1
abundance: -
v_gene: TRBV9
CDR3nt: TGTGCCAGCAGCGCCTCGGCGAATGGGGGACAGGGGGCGATGTACGAGCAGTACTTC
CDR3aa: CASSASANGGQGAMYEQYF

len: 13
j_gene: TRBJ1-1
d_gene: -
abundance: -
v_gene: TRBV4-3
CDR3nt: TGCGCCAGCAGCCAAGGGGGCGGCGCTGAAGCTTTCTTT
CDR3aa: CASSQGGGAEAFF

len: 14
j_gene: TRBJ2-7
d_gene: TRBD2
abundance: once
v_gene: TRBV30
CDR3nt: TGTGCCTGGAGCTCGGGGGGGAGCTCCTACGAGCAGTACTTC
CDR3aa: CAWSSGGSSYEQYF

len: 13
j_gene: TRBJ1-2
d_gene: TRBD1
abundance: once
v_gene: TRBV6-5
CDR3nt: TGTGCCAGCAGGTTGACAGGGCAGAATGGCTACACCTTC
CDR3aa: CASRLTGQNGYTF

len: 15
j_gene: TRBJ1-1
d_gene: TRBD1
abundance: few
v_gene: TRBV18
CDR3nt: TGTGCCAGCTCACCATCCGGGACAGTGAACACTGAAGCTTTCTTT
CDR3aa: CASSPSGTVNTEAFF

len: 15
j_gene: TRBJ1-2
d_gene: -
abundance: -
v_gene: TRBV10-1
CDR3nt: TGCGCCAGCAGTGAAAACAGGGATCCTCTATATGGCTACACCTTC
CDR3aa: CASSENRDPLYGYTF

len: 15
j_gene: TRBJ1-5
d_gene: -
abundance: once
v_gene: TRBV27
CDR3nt: TGTGCCAGCAGCCATGGCGGAAATAGCAATCAGCCCCAGCATTTT
CDR3aa: CASSHGGNSNQPQHF

len: 11
j_gene: TRBJ1-1
d_gene: -
abundance: -
v_gene: TRBV6-1
CDR3nt: TGTGCCAGCAGCCCAAACACTGAAGCTTTCTTT
CDR3aa: CASSPNTEAFF

len: 15
j_gene: TRBJ1-4
d_gene: -
abundance: -
v_gene: TRBV7-7
CDR3nt: TGTGCCAGCAGCCCTAGGGGGTTTCCCCAGGGTTGGCTGTTTTTT
CDR3aa: CASSPRGFPQGWLFF

len: 16
j_gene: TRBJ2-7
d_gene: TRBD1
abundance: -
v_gene: TRBV12-5
CDR3nt: TGTGCTAGTGGTCCCCTAAGAGGACAGGGAGGCGGCGAGCAGTACTTC
CDR3aa: CASGPLRGQGGGEQYF

len: 14
j_gene: TRBJ1-2
d_gene: -
abundance: -
v_gene: TRBV5-8
CDR3nt: TGTGCCAGCAGCTTGGAAGAGTATACCTCAGGCTACACCTTC
CDR3aa: CASSLEEYTSGYTF